This TCR beta chain emerged from a study of early T cells in non-severe SARS-CoV-2 infection. The overall study: Unsorted whole blood bulk RNA was sequenced, with unpaired chains.

This CDR3 contains 15 residues. V gave up 3 bases and J gave up 1 base, with 12 bases separating them. Germline values: CDR1 MGHRA, CDR2 YSYEKL. The protocol attached unique molecular identifiers to individual cDNA molecules. TCRdb re-analysed the 5' RACE reads in MiXCR, keeping a single row per CDR3 protein. In the table there are about 58,000 distinct CDR3 sequences, 9.5% to 15% of which are singletons. Overall study findings and caveats: Private and CD4 specificities were missed by VDJdb matching, skewed to anti-spike CD8.

Many counts were recorded for this clonotype. Its antigen is not identified. The material was whole blood, obtained at baseline. V and J are TRBV4-1 and TRBJ1-1, with D perhaps TRBD1 (6 bases). The source of this sequence is an adult who was a healthcare worker with PCR-confirmed SARS-CoV-2 infection or an uninfected control (not recorded which). The donor label of this sample is uncertain. CDR3 coding DNA: TGCGCCAGCAGCCAGAGGGGACACCAGAACACTGAAGCTTTCTTT. Translated: CASSQRGHQNTEAFF.